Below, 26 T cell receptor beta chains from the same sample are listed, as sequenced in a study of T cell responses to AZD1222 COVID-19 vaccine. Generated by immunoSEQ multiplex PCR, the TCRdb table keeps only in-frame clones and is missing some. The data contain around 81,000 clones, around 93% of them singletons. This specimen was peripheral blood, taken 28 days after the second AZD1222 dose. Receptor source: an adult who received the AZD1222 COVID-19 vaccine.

The CDR3 DNA reads as TGTGCCAGCAGCGATCCCGGGACTAGCAACAATGAGCAGTTCTTC. It yields the protein CASSDPGTSNNEQFF. The chain employs TRBV9 and TRBJ2-1, with TRBD2 matching 9 bases. Per germline, CDR1 SGDLS and CDR2 YYNGEE. This CDR3 is built from 15 residues. The V segment lost 3 bases and the J segment 5 bases; nucleotides outside the gene matches: 6.

The DNA of the CDR3 is TGTGCCAGCAGCTTAGCGGGAGCGTCCTACAATGAGCAGTTCTTC. Amino acid sequence: CASSLAGASYNEQFF. The J gene is TRBJ2-1, the V gene TRBV7-9; D possibly corresponds to TRBD2 (5 bases). The CDR3 length is 15 residues. Germline V gene sequence: CDR1 SEHNR, CDR2 FQNEAQ (reference sequence). V dropped 0 bases and J dropped 1 base, with 7 bases sitting between them.

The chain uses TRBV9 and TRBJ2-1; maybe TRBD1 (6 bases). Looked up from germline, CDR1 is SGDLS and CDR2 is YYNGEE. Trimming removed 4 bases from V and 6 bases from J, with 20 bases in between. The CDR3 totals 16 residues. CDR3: CASSPHRTAITNEQFF. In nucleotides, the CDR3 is TGTGCCAGCAGCCCCCATAGGACAGCAATTACCAATGAGCAGTTCTTC.

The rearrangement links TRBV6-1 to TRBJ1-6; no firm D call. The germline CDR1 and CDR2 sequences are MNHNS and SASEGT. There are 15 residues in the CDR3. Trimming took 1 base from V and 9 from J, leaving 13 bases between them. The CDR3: CASSEVWAPVSPLHF. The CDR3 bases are TGTGCCAGCAGTGAAGTGTGGGCGCCTGTTTCACCCCTCCACTTT.

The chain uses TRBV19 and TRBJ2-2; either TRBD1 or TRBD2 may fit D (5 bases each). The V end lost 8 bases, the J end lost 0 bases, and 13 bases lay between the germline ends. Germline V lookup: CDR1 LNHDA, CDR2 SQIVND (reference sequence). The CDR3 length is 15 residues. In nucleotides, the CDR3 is TGTGCCAGTCACTGGGGGACGGCGAACACCGGGGAGCTGTTTTTT. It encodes CASHWGTANTGELFF.

DNA of the CDR3: TGTGCCAGCAGGCGCCGGGACAGGGGGACCTACGAGCAGTACTTC. It translates to CASRRRDRGTYEQYF. This rearrangement joins TRBV5-4 to TRBJ2-7; TRBD1 matches at 11 bases. This CDR3 region has 15 residues. Germline V gene sequence: CDR1 SGHNT, CDR2 YYREEE (reference sequence). The V and J ends lost 5 bases and 2 bases, in that order; junction bases with no gene match: 6. The full variable domain, its missing parts supplied by reference TRBV5-4 and TRBJ2-7, is ETGVTQSPTHLIKTRGQQVTLRCSSQSGHNTVSWYQQALGQGPQFIFQYYREEENGRGNFPPRFSGLQFPNYSSELNVNALELDDSALYLCASRRRDRGTYEQYFGPGTRLTVT.

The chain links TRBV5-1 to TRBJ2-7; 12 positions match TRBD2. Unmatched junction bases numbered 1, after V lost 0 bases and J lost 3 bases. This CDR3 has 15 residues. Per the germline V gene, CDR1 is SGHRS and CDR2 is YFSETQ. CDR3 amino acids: CASSLVLAGGYEQYF. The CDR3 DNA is TGCGCCAGCAGCTTGGTACTAGCGGGAGGCTACGAGCAGTACTTC.

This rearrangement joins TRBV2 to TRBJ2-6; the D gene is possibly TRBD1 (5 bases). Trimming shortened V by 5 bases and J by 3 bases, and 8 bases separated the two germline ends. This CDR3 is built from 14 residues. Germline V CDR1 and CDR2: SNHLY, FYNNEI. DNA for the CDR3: TGTGCCAGCAGTTCCCAGGGTGGGGCCAACGTCCTGACTTTC. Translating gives CASSSQGGANVLTF.

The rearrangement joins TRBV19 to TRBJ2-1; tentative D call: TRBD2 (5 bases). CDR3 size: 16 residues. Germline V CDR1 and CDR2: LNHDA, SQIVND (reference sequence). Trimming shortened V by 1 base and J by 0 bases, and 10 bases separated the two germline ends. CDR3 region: CASSIASRSSYNEQFF. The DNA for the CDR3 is TGTGCCAGTAGTATAGCTAGCCGAAGCTCCTACAATGAGCAGTTCTTC.

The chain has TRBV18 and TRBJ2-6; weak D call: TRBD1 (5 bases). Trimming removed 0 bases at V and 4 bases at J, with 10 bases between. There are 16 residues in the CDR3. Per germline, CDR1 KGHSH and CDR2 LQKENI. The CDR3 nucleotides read TGTGCCAGCTCACCACCGCCAGGGTCCGGGGCCAACGTCCTGACTTTC. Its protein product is CASSPPPGSGANVLTF.

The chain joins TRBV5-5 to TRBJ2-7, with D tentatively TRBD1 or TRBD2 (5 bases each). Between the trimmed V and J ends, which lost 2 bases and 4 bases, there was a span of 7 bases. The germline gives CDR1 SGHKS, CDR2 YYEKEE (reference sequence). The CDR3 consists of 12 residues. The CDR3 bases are TGTGCCAGCAGCTTTGAGGGGTACGAGCAGTACTTC. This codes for CASSFEGYEQYF.

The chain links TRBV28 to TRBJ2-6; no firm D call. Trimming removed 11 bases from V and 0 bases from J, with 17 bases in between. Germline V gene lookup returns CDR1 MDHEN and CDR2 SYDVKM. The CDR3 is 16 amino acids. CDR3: CAVIPGSVSGANVLTF. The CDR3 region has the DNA TGTGCCGTTATCCCAGGAAGCGTCTCTGGGGCCAACGTCCTGACTTTC.

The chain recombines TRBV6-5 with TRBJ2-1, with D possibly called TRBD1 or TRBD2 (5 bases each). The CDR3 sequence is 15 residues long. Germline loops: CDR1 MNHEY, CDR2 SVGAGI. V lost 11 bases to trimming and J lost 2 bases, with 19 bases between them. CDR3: CAAIAGQGAYNEQFF. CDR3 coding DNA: TGTGCCGCGATCGCTGGGCAGGGAGCCTACAATGAGCAGTTCTTC.

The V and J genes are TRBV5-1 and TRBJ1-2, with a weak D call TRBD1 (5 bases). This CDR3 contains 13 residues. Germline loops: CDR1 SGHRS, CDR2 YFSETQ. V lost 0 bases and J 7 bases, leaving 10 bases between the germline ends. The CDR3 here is CASSLAGEGGYTF. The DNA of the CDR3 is TGCGCCAGCAGCTTGGCGGGGGAGGGTGGCTACACCTTC.

The DNA for the CDR3 is TGTGCCAGCAGCTTAAACCCTCGAGGGGGGGAGACCCAGTACTTC. It is translated as CASSLNPRGGETQYF. The chain joins TRBV7-3 to TRBJ2-5; D might be TRBD1 or TRBD2, each matching 6 bases. CDR3 length equals 15 residues. In germline, CDR1 is SGHTA, CDR2 FQGTGA. The V and J ends lost 1 base and 5 bases respectively, with 14 bases between them.

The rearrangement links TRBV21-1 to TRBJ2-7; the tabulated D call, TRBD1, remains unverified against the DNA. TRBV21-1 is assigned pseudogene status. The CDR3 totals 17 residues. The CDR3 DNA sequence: TGTGCCAGCAGCAAATCCCGGGACAGGGGGTTCCCCTACGAGCAGTACTTC. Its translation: CASSKSRDRGFPYEQYF.

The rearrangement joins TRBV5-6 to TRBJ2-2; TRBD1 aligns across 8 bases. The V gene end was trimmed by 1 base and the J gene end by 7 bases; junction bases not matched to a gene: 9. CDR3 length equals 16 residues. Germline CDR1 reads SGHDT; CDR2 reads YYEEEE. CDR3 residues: CASSLRQGAPIGELFF. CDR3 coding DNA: TGTGCCAGCAGCTTGCGGCAGGGGGCGCCCATCGGGGAGCTGTTTTTT.

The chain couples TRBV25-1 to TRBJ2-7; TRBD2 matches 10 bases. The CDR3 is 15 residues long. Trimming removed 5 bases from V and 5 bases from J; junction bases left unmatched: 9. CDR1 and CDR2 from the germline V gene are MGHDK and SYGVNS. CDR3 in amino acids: CASSPLAGVDHEQYF. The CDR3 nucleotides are TGTGCCAGCAGTCCCCTAGCGGGAGTCGATCACGAGCAGTACTTC.

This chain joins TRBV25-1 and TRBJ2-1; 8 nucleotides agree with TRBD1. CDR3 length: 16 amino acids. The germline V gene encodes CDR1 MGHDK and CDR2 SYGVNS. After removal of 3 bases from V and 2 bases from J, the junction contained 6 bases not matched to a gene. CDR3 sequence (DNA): TGTGCCAGCAGTGACTTCGTGGACAGGGCCTACAATGAGCAGTTCTTC. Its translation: CASSDFVDRAYNEQFF. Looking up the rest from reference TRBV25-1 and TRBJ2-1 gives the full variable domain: EADIYQTPRYLVIGTGKKITLECSQTMGHDKMYWYQQDPGMELHLIHYSYGVNSTEKGDLSSESTVSRIRTEHFPLTLESARPSHTSQYLCASSDFVDRAYNEQFFGPGTRLTVL.

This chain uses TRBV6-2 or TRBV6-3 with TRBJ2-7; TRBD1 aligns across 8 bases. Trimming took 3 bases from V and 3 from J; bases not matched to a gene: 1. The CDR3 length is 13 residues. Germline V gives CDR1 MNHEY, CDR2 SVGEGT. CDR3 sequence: CASSYTGGYEQYF. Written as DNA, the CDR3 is TGTGCCAGCAGTTATACAGGGGGCTACGAGCAGTACTTC.

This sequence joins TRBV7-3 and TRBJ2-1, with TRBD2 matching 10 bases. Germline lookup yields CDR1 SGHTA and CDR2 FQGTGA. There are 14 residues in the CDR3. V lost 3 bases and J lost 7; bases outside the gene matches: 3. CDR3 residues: CASSLSGRGNEQFF. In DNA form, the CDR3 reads TGTGCCAGCAGCTTGAGCGGGAGGGGGAATGAGCAGTTCTTC.

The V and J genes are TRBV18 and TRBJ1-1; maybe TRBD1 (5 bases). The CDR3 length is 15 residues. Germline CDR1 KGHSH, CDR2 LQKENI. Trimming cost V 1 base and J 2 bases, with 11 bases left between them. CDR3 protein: CASSPRQGGNTEAFF. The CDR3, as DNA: TGTGCCAGCTCACCACGGCAGGGCGGAAACACTGAAGCTTTCTTT.

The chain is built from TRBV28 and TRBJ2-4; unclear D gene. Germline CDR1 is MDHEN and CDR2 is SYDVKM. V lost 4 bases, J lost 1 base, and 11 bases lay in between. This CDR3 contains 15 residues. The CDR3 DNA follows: TGTGCCAGCAGTTCTCCCAGCAGCGCCAAAAACATTCAGTACTTC. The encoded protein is CASSSPSSAKNIQYF. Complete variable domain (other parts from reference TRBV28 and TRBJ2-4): DVKVTQSSRYLVKRTGEKVFLECVQDMDHENMFWYRQDPGLGLRLIYFSYDVKMKEKGDIPEGYSVSREKKERFSLILESASTNQTSMYLCASSSPSSAKNIQYFGAGTRLSVL.

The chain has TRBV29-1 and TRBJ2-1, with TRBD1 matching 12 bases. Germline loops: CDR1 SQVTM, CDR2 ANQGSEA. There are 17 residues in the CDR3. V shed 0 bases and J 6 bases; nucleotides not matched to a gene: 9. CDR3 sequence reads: CSVEDGGGTGGLNEQFF. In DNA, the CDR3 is TGCAGCGTTGAAGATGGAGGCGGGACAGGGGGCCTCAATGAGCAGTTCTTC.

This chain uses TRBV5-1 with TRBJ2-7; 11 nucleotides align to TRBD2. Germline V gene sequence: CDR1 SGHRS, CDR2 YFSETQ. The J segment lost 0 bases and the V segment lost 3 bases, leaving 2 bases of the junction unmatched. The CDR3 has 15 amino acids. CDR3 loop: CASSSGLAASYEQYF. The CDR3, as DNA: TGCGCCAGCAGCTCGGGACTAGCGGCCTCCTACGAGCAGTACTTC.

The CDR3 bases are TGTGCCAGCAGTTGGCCAGGGCGCGAGCAGTACTTC. Translating it yields CASSWPGREQYF. This chain joins TRBV27 and TRBJ2-7; D perhaps matches TRBD1 (5 bases). V was pared by 4 bases and J by 6 bases, with 10 bases between. The CDR3 length is 12 residues. Germline V lookup: CDR1 MNHEY, CDR2 SMNVEV (reference sequence).